The clone carrying this TCR beta chain showed up just once. As yet, its antigen is unknown. This specimen belongs to a study of Graves' ophthalmopathy and Graves' hyperthyroidism. The CDR3 length is 15 residues. With 4 bases removed from V and 5 bases from J, the gap between germline ends came to 12 bases. Germline values: CDR1 SGHTA, CDR2 FQGNSA. Study-wide results and limits: In separating ophthalmopathy from stable hyperthyroidism, a 13-signature model achieved 85% to 90% sensitivity and 81.08% specificity.

The diagnosis was founded upon clinical symptoms, serum thyroxine, TRAb, thyroid ultrasound and orbital computed tomography. Transcripts of RNA were the source for amplifying TCR beta CDR3 regions. Amplification began with first-round RT-PCR using HTBI primers, then second-round multiplex PCR was performed. TCRdb passed the multiplex PCR reads through MiXCR, listing each CDR3 protein once. The sample holds more than 550,000 distinct CDR3 sequences; about two fifths are singletons and the top ten take 2.5% to 3.5%. The material sequenced was peripheral blood. This chain links TRBV7-2 with TRBJ1-6, with D unresolved. This receptor was obtained from an adult man with Graves' ophthalmopathy. Here the CDR3 DNA reads TGTGCCAGCAGCTGGTACGGCCTCCATAATTCACCCCTCCACTTT. Amino acids: CASSWYGLHNSPLHF.